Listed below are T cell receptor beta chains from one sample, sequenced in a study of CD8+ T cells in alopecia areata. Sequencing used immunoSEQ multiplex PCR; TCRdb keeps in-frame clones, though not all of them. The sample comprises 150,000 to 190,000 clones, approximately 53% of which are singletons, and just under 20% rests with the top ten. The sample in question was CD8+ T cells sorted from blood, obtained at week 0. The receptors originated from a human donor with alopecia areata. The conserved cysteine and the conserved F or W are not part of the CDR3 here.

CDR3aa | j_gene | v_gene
ASSAQGTSSYEQY | TRBJ2-7 | TRBV9
ASSSSGTQNTGELF | TRBJ2-2 | TRBV7-3
ASSQDHGGSSYEQY | TRBJ2-7 | TRBV4-3
ASSRESGGSYNEQF | TRBJ2-1 | TRBV5-4
AWSVPGGQEKLF | TRBJ1-4 | TRBV30
ASSGTGGVSEAF | TRBJ1-1 | TRBV19
ASSLTGEGNEQF | TRBJ2-1 | TRBV9
SVGDTDTQY | TRBJ2-3 | TRBV29-1
ASSLSPAAGNEQF | TRBJ2-1 | TRBV7-9
ATSRGLAGGPGNEQF | TRBJ2-1 | TRBV15
ASSLEGTEAF | TRBJ1-1 | TRBV5-1
ASSPEGEPEAF | TRBJ1-1 | TRBV25-1
SVEVTKISYRDYEQF | TRBJ2-1 | TRBV29-1
AWGAAWLSTDTQY | TRBJ2-3 | TRBV30
SASMNEQF | TRBJ2-1 | TRBV29-1
ASSGLDNRAGETQY | TRBJ2-5 | TRBV2
AWSLEGSYNQPQH | TRBJ1-5 | TRBV30
ASNPESGADTQY | TRBJ2-3 | TRBV7-6